The rows below give T cell receptor beta chains drawn from one sample of a study of OX40 agonist ivuxolimab in advanced cancers. Clones were sequenced by immunoSEQ multiplex PCR, and TCRdb holds only the in-frame ones, with some missing. The table includes fewer than 95,000 clones, 92% detected once. The material was CD4+ or CD8+ T cells sorted from blood, obtained in a trial of the OX40 agonist ivuxolimab. These receptors all come from an adult with an advanced solid tumor such as melanoma, head and neck, liver or kidney cancer. CDR3s include the opening cysteine and the closing phenylalanine or tryptophan. The D gene is left open where the match is weak. Clone size, where shown, is once, few, many, or a class for clones that have expanded.

v_gene,d_gene,j_gene,abundance,CDR3aa,CDR3nt
TRBV9,NA,TRBJ1-2,NA,CASSVVGRGDYGYTF,TGTGCCAGCAGCGTCGTAGGCAGGGGCGACTATGGCTACACCTTC
TRBV2,NA,TRBJ2-1,NA,CASSEADWGRVRGSSSYNEQFF,TGTGCCAGCAGTGAAGCGGATTGGGGCCGAGTGAGAGGGAGTAGCTCCTACAATGAGCAGTTCTTC
TRBV10-3,NA,TRBJ2-3,NA,CAISDPGHSRTDTQYF,TGTGCCATCAGTGACCCCGGACACTCCCGGACAGATACGCAGTATTTT
TRBV30,NA,TRBJ2-1,NA,CAWSDTSIYNEQFF,TGTGCCTGGAGCGACACTTCAATCTACAATGAGCAGTTCTTC
TRBV5-4,NA,TRBJ2-5,NA,CASSSPGSHGETQYF,TGTGCCAGCAGCTCGCCTGGCTCCCATGGAGAGACCCAGTACTTC
TRBV13,TRBD2,TRBJ2-1,NA,CASSRGSSYNEQFF,TGTGCCAGCAGCCGCGGGAGCTCCTACAATGAGCAGTTCTTC
TRBV10-1,TRBD2,TRBJ2-1,NA,CASSGGGYNEQFF,TGCGCCAGCAGTGGGGGGGGATACAATGAGCAGTTCTTC
TRBV27,TRBD2,TRBJ2-3,NA,CASSLSAGGSVDTQYF,TGTGCCAGCAGTTTGTCAGCGGGAGGAAGTGTAGATACGCAGTATTTT
TRBV9,TRBD1,TRBJ1-2,NA,CASSVRTGTPSFNYGYTF,TGTGCCAGCAGCGTCAGGACAGGGACTCCTTCCTTTAACTATGGCTACACCTTC
TRBV5-8,NA,TRBJ1-4,NA,CASTPGQNPTNEKLFF,TGTGCCAGCACTCCAGGACAGAACCCAACTAATGAAAAACTGTTTTTT
TRBV30,NA,TRBJ2-5,NA,CAWTLGGGAQETQYF,TGTGCCTGGACCCTAGGGGGTGGGGCTCAAGAGACCCAGTACTTC
TRBV2,NA,TRBJ1-1,NA,CARGEGAEAFF,TGTGCCAGGGGTGAAGGGGCTGAAGCTTTCTTT
TRBV6-6,NA,TRBJ1-1,NA,CASSFGNTEAFF,TGTGCCAGCAGTTTTGGCAACACTGAAGCTTTCTTT
TRBV6-5,NA,TRBJ2-3,NA,CASSARRNTDTQYF,TGTGCCAGCAGCGCCCGCAGAAACACAGATACGCAGTATTTT
TRBV27,NA,TRBJ2-3,NA,CASQVGRGTDTQYF,TGTGCCAGCCAAGTAGGTAGGGGCACAGATACGCAGTATTTT
TRBV11-2,TRBD2,TRBJ2-1,NA,CASSLKGLFDEQFF,TGTGCCAGCAGCTTAAAGGGACTATTCGATGAGCAGTTCTTC
TRBV2,NA,TRBJ1-1,once,CASINGPGTEAFF,TGTGCCAGCATTAATGGACCGGGGACTGAAGCTTTCTTT
TRBV5-6,NA,TRBJ1-1,NA,CASSYTVMNTEAFF,TGTGCCAGCAGCTATACAGTGATGAACACTGAAGCTTTCTTT
TRBV7-8,NA,TRBJ1-5,few,CASSSHNQPQHF,TGTGCCAGCAGCTCACATAATCAGCCCCAGCATTTT
TRBV7-8,NA,TRBJ2-3,NA,CASSHPAGDTQYF,TGTGCCAGCTCTCATCCTGCCGGAGATACGCAGTATTTT
TRBV29-1,NA,TRBJ2-2,NA,CSVPKGTGELFF,TGCAGCGTTCCTAAAGGCACCGGGGAGCTGTTTTTT
TRBV6-6,NA,TRBJ1-4,NA,CASSYLRAGRDEKLFF,TGTGCCAGCAGTTACCTCAGGGCAGGGAGGGATGAAAAACTGTTTTTT
TRBV19,TRBD2,TRBJ2-2,NA,CASSIGGELAGFSNTGELFF,TGTGCCAGTAGTATAGGGGGGGAACTAGCGGGATTTTCGAACACCGGGGAGCTGTTTTTT
TRBV5-5,NA,TRBJ1-2,NA,CASSSRLGVYGYTF,TGTGCCAGCAGCTCTAGGCTGGGGGTCTATGGCTACACCTTC
TRBV19,TRBD2,TRBJ2-1,NA,CASSTQREERGNEQFF,TGTGCCAGTAGTACCCAGCGGGAGGAGAGGGGCAATGAGCAGTTCTTC
TRBV5-1,NA,TRBJ2-5,NA,CASSLFGRSLVEETQYF,TGCGCCAGCAGCTTGTTCGGGAGAAGCCTCGTGGAAGAGACCCAGTACTTC
TRBV28,NA,TRBJ2-7,few,CARAGTLPRYEQYF,TGTGCCAGGGCCGGCACGCTCCCTCGCTACGAGCAGTACTTC
TRBV5-6,NA,TRBJ2-7,NA,CASSTGQFYEQYF,TGTGCCAGCAGCACCGGACAGTTCTACGAGCAGTACTTC
TRBV6-5,NA,TRBJ1-5,NA,CASTFGTSQPQHF,TGTGCCAGTACCTTTGGGACATCACAGCCCCAGCATTTT
TRBV9,NA,TRBJ1-2,NA,CASSPLSRGYGYTF,TGTGCCAGCAGCCCATTAAGTAGGGGGTATGGCTACACCTTC
TRBV6-6,NA,TRBJ2-3,NA,CASSTWGGTDTQYF,TGTGCCAGCAGTACGTGGGGGGGCACAGATACGCAGTATTTT
TRBV2,NA,TRBJ1-1,NA,CASSYQGRKVWNTEAFF,TGTGCCAGCAGTTACCAGGGGCGGAAGGTATGGAACACTGAAGCTTTCTTT
TRBV6-6,NA,TRBJ2-2,NA,CASSYGGTGELFF,TGTGCCAGCAGTTACGGGGGGACCGGGGAGCTGTTTTTT
TRBV5-3,NA,TRBJ1-6,NA,CARSLGPRDSPLHF,TGTGCCAGAAGCCTGGGACCACGGGATTCACCCCTCCACTTT
TRBV9,TRBD2,TRBJ2-5,few,CASSVDGTRGETQYF,TGTGCCAGCAGCGTAGATGGGACTAGAGGTGAGACCCAGTACTTC
TRBV5-6,NA,TRBJ2-7,NA,CASSESLYEQYF,TGTGCCAGCAGCGAAAGCCTCTACGAGCAGTACTTC
TRBV19,TRBD2,TRBJ2-5,NA,CASSIGRLAAQETQYF,TGTGCCAGTAGTATAGGGAGACTAGCGGCACAAGAGACCCAGTACTTC
TRBV19,TRBD1,TRBJ1-2,NA,CASHPPRDRGPSYGYTF,TGTGCCAGCCATCCCCCGCGGGACAGGGGGCCTAGTTATGGCTACACCTTC
TRBV19,NA,TRBJ1-5,NA,CASSIYLSPREDQSQHF,TGTGCCAGTAGTATCTACCTATCCCCCAGGGAGGATCAGTCCCAGCATTTT
TRBV11-2,NA,TRBJ2-2,NA,CASSHGTPYTGELFF,TGTGCCAGCAGCCATGGGACACCATACACCGGGGAGCTGTTTTTT
TRBV6-5,NA,TRBJ1-5,NA,CASGDQPQHF,TGTGCCAGCGGTGATCAGCCCCAGCATTTT
TRBV27,NA,TRBJ2-7,NA,CASSLLYEQYF,TGTGCCAGCAGTCTCCTCTACGAGCAGTACTTC
TRBV4-1,TRBD1,TRBJ2-3,NA,CASNDRVADTQYF,TGCGCCAGCAACGACAGGGTGGCAGATACGCAGTATTTT
TRBV7-6,NA,TRBJ2-2,NA,CASSLGTRTGELFF,TGTGCCAGCAGCCTTGGGACGAGGACCGGGGAGCTGTTTTTT
TRBV6-6,TRBD2,TRBJ2-7,NA,CASSDLGGRYEQYF,TGTGCCAGCAGTGACCTGGGAGGGCGCTACGAGCAGTACTTC
TRBV6-1,NA,TRBJ1-5,NA,CASSEPERVQPQHF,TGTGCCAGCAGTGAACCGGAACGGGTTCAGCCCCAGCATTTT
TRBV29-1,NA,TRBJ2-3,once,CSVLSNTDTQYF,TGCAGCGTTCTTTCAAACACAGATACGCAGTATTTT
TRBV5-1,NA,TRBJ1-5,NA,CATSTVPNQPQHF,TGCGCCACCTCGACAGTCCCCAATCAGCCCCAGCATTTT